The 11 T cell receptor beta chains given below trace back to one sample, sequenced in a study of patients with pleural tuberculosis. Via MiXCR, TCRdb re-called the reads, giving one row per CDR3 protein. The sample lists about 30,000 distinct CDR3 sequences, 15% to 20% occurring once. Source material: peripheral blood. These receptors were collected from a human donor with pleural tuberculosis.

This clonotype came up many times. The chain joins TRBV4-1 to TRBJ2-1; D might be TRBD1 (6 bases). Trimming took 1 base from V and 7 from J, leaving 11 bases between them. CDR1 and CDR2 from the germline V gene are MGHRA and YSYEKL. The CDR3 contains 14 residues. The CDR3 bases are TGCGCCAGCAGCCAAGGGGTACAGGGAAATGAGCAGTTCTTC. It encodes CASSQGVQGNEQFF.

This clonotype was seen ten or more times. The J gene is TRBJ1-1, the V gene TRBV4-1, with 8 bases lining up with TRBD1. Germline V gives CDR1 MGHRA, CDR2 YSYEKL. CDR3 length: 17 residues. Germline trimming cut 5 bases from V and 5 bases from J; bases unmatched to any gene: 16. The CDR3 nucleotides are TGCGCCAGCAGCGGGGGTCGGGACAGGACCCTTAGGACTGAAGCTTTCTTT. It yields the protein CASSGGRDRTLRTEAFF.

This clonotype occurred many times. Here the CDR3 DNA reads TGTGCCAGCAGCTTAAGTAGTAACGAGCAGTACTTC. This gives the protein CASSLSSNEQYF. The chain recombines TRBV7-9 with TRBJ2-7, with no clear D. Deletions cut 2 bases from V and 5 bases from J, with 7 bases between. Per the germline V gene, CDR1 is SEHNR and CDR2 is FQNEAQ (reference sequence). The CDR3 has 12 amino acids.

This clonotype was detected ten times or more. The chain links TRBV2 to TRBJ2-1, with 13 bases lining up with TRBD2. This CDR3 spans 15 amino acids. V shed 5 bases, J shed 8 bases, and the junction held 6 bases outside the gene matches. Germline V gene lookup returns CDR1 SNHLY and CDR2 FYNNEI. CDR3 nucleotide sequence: TGTGCCAGCAGTACTAGCGGGGGGGCCGTTGATGAGCAGTTCTTC. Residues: CASSTSGGAVDEQFF.

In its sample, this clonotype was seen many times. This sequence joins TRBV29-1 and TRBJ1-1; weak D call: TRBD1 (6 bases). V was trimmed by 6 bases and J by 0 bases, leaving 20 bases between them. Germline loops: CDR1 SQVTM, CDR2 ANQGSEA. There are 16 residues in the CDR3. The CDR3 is CSVGGHQRGMNTEAFF. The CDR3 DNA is TGCAGCGTGGGGGGACACCAGAGGGGCATGAACACTGAAGCTTTCTTT.

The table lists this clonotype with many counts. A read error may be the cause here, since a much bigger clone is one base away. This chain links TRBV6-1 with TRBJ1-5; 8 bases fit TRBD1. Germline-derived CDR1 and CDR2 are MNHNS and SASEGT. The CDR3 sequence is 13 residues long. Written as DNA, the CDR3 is TGTGCCGGCAGAACAGGGGGGGGGCAGCCCCAGCATTTT. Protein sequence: CAGRTGGGQPQHF.

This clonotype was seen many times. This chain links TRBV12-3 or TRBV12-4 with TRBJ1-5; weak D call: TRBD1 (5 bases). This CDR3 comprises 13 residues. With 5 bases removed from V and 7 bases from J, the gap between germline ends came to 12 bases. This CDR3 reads CASSGGDYQPQHF. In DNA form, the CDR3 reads TGTGCCAGCAGTGGGGGGGATTACCAGCCCCAGCATTTT.

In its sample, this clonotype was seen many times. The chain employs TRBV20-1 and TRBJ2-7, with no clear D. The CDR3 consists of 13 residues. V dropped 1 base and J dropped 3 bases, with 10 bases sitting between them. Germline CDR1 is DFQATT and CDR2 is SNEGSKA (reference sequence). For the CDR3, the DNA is TGCAGTGCTAGAGTTGGGAACGACTACGAGCAGTACTTC. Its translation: CSARVGNDYEQYF.

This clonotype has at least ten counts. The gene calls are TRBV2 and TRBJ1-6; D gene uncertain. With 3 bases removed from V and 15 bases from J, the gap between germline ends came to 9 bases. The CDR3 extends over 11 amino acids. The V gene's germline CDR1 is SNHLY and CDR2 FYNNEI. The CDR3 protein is CASSERQFLHF. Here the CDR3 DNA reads TGTGCCAGCAGTGAGAGGCAGTTCCTCCACTTT.

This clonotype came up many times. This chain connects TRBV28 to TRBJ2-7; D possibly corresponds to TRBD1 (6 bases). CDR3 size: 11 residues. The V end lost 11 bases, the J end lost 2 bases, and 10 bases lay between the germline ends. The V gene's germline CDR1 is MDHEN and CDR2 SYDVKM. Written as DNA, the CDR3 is TGTGCCGTCCAGGGGCCCTACGAGCAGTACTTC. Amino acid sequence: CAVQGPYEQYF.

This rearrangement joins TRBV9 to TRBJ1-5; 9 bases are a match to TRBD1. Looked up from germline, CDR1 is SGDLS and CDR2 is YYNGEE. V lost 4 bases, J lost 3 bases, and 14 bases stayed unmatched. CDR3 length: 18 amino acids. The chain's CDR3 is CASSPPAKGTGYNQPQHF. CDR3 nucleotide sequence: TGTGCCAGCAGCCCCCCCGCTAAGGGGACAGGGTACAATCAGCCCCAGCATTTT.